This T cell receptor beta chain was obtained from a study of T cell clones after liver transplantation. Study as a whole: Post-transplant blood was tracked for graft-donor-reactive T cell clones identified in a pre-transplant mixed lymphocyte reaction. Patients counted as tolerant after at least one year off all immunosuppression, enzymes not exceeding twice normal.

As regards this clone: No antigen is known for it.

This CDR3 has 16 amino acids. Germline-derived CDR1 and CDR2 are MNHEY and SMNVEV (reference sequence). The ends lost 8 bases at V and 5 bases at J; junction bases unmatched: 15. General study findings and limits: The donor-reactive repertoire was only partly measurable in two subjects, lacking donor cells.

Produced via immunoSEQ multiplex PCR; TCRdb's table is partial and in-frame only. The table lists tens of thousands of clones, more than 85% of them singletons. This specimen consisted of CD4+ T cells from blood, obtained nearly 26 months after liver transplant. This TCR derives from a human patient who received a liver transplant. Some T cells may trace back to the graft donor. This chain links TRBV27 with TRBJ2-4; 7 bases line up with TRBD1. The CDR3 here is CASGGQAAPTENIQYF. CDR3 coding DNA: TGTGCCAGCGGTGGACAGGCCGCCCCAACCGAAAACATTCAGTACTTC.